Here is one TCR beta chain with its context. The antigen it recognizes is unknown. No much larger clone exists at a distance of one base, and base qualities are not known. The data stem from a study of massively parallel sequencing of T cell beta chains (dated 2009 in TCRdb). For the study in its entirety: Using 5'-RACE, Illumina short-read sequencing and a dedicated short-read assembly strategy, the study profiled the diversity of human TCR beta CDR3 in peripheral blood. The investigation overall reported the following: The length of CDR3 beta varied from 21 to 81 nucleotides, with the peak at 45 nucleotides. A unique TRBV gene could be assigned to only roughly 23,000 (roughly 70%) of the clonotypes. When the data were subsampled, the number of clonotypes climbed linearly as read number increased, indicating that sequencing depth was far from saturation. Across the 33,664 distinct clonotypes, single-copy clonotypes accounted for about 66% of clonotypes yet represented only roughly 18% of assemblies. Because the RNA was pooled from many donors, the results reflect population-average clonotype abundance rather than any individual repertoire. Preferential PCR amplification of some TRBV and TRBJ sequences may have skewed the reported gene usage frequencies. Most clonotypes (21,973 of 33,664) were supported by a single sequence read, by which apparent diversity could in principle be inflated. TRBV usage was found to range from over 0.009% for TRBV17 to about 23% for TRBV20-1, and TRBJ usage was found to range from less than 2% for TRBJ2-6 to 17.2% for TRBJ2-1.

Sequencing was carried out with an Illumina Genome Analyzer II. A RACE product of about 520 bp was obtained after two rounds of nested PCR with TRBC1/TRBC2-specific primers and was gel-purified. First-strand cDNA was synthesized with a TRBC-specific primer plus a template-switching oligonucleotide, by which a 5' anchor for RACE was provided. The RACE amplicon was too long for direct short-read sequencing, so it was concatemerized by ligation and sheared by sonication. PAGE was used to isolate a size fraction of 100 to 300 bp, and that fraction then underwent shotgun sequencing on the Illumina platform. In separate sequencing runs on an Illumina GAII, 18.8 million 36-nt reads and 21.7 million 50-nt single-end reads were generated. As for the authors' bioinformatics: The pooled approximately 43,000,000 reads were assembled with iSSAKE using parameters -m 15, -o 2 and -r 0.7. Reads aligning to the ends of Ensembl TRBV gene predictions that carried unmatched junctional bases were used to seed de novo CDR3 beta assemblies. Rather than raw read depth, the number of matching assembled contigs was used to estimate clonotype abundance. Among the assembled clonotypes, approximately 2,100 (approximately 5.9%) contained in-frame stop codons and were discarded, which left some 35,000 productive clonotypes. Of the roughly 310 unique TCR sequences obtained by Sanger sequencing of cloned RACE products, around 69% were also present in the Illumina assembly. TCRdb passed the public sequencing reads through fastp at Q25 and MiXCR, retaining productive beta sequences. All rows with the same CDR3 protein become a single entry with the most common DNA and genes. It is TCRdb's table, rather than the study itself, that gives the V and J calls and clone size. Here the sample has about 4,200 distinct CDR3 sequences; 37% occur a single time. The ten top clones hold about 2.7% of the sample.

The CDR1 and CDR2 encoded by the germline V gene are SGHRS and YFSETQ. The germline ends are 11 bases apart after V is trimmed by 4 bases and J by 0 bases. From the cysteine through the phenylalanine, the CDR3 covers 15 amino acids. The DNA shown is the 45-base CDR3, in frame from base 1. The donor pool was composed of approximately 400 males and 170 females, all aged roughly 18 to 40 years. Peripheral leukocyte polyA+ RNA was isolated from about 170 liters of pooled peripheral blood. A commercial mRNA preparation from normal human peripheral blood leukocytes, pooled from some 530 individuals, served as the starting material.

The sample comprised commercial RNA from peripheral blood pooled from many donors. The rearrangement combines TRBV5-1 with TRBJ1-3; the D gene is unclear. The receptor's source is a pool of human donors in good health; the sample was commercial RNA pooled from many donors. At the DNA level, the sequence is TGCGCCAGCAGCCAGGACGCAACCTCTGGAAACACCATATATTTT. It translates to CASSQDATSGNTIYF.